This T cell receptor beta chain was retrieved from a study of technical replicates of blood from a handful of donors. The data were produced by immunoSEQ multiplex PCR, yet TCRdb's version contains in-frame clones alone and is incomplete. In the table there are 85,000 to 100,000 clones, around 96% of which are singletons. Germline V gene lookup returns CDR1 MDHEN and CDR2 SYDVKM. Trimming removed 3 bases at V and 2 bases at J, with 17 bases between. The CDR3 is made up of 17 amino acids. The V gene is TRBV28, the J gene TRBJ2-4; D possibly corresponds to TRBD2 (6 bases). The receptor comes from a human donor in good health. The specimen was T cells isolated from PBMCs. The DNA of the CDR3 is TGTGCCAGCAGTTTGCGGGGTGCGGGCCCGACCAAAAACATTCAGTACTTC. Protein product: CASSLRGAGPTKNIQYF. The complete variable domain, with remaining parts taken from reference TRBV28 and TRBJ2-4, reads DVKVTQSSRYLVKRTGEKVFLECVQDMDHENMFWYRQDPGLGLRLIYFSYDVKMKEKGDIPEGYSVSREKKERFSLILESASTNQTSMYLCASSLRGAGPTKNIQYFGAGTRLSVL.